This TCR beta chain was sequenced in a study of T cell responses to AZD1222 COVID-19 vaccine. Study-wide results and caveats: The donor cohort was predominantly white British with a female majority, and clonal diversity may have been underestimated.

Investigators merged groups given second doses at roughly 4 or roughly 12 weeks. Germline V CDR1 and CDR2: SGHAT, FQNNGV. V was pared by 5 bases and J by 4 bases, with 9 bases of the junction left unmatched. This CDR3 is 15 amino acids long. Sequencing used immunoSEQ multiplex PCR; TCRdb keeps in-frame clones, though not all of them. There are 90,000 to 100,000 clones in the sample; roughly 83% occur only once, and approximately 14% lies in the top ten. Only a few counts were recorded for this clone. Its antigen remains unidentified. This material consisted of peripheral blood, taken 28 days after the second AZD1222 dose. The chain links TRBV11-2 to TRBJ2-7; 9 nucleotides agree with TRBD1. This clonotype was sampled from an adult who received the AZD1222 COVID-19 vaccine. CDR3 protein: CASSLPGQGEYEQYF. CDR3 sequence (DNA): TGTGCCAGCAGCCTCCCGGGACAGGGAGAGTACGAGCAGTACTTC.